This T cell receptor beta chain was sequenced during a study of T cell responses to AZD1222 COVID-19 vaccine. Whole-study findings and limits: CD4 TCRs linked to vaccination spanned spike, dominating at 160-218 and 743-854. Every sample of the repertoires postdated the peak T cell response. Nearly half of the spike-specific TCRs reportedly recognize variant regions that carry no mutations.

For this clone: Its antigen is currently unknown.

There are 17 residues in the CDR3. Trimming pared 0 bases from V and 0 bases from J, leaving 14 bases between. Germline values: CDR1 LGHNA, CDR2 YSLEER. Sequencing was performed with immunoSEQ multiplex PCR; in TCRdb, only in-frame clones are kept and a portion is missing. The sample records 100,000 to 130,000 clones, about 90% being singletons. The TCR was taken from an adult who received the AZD1222 COVID-19 vaccine. The source was peripheral blood, collected 28 days after the second AZD1222 dose. The V call is TRBV4-3, the J call TRBJ1-2; possibly TRBD1 for D (5 bases). CDR3 loop: CASSQEWGRAANYGYTF. CDR3 nucleotide sequence: TGCGCCAGCAGCCAAGAATGGGGGAGGGCAGCTAACTATGGCTACACCTTC.